This T cell receptor (beta chain) was recovered during a study of blood T cell repertoires in COVID-19. Germline lookup yields CDR1 SGDLS and CDR2 YYNGEE. With 0 bases removed from V and 6 bases from J, the gap between germline ends came to 10 bases. CDR3 length: 13 amino acids. Generated by immunoSEQ multiplex PCR, the TCRdb table keeps only in-frame clones and is missing some. The table records some 21,000 clones, around 89% of them present only once. The sample comprised peripheral blood. J is TRBJ2-7 and V is TRBV9; D possibly corresponds to TRBD2 (5 bases). The source is a man aged 70-80 years with active COVID-19. CDR3 residues: CASSVVEGGEQYF. In nucleotides, the CDR3 is TGTGCCAGCAGCGTAGTTGAGGGTGGCGAGCAGTACTTC.